This T cell receptor (beta chain) was identified during a study of blood T cell repertoires in COVID-19. Across the whole study: Samples taken during acute and convalescent COVID-19 were collected in the United States, Italy and Spain.

TCRdb's copy holds only in-frame clones and misses some; the assay was immunoSEQ multiplex PCR. The data show more than 300,000 clones, about nine tenths seen once. Trimming cost V 1 base and J 3 bases; bases outside gene matches: 13. Germline V CDR1 and CDR2: MNHEY, SMNVEV (reference sequence). This CDR3 is built from 18 residues. Sequencing input: peripheral blood. The receptor was derived from a woman in her sixties or seventies with COVID-19, enrolled during active disease. V is TRBV27 and J is TRBJ2-3; 7 bases are a match to TRBD1. The CDR3 here is CASSLYPPRDSRTDTQYF. The CDR3 DNA sequence: TGTGCCAGCAGTTTATATCCCCCCCGGGACAGCCGGACAGATACGCAGTATTTT.